This T cell receptor (beta chain) originates from a study of blood T cell repertoires in COVID-19. Study in general: Both acute and convalescent COVID-19 samples were obtained from the United States, Italy and Spain.

This CDR3 contains 13 residues. CDR1 and CDR2 from the germline V gene are LNHDA and SQIVND (reference sequence). The ends were cut back, 4 bases at V and 1 base at J, with 7 bases in the middle. In the authors' methods: Researchers report that nucleated cell counts were estimated from reference gene primer amplification. Method: immunoSEQ multiplex PCR; TCRdb's copy keeps in-frame clones and lacks some. That table is the source of V, J and clone size, and D and trimming were worked out from the DNA. The sample records 98,000 or so clones, more than 70% being singletons. Sequenced input: peripheral blood. The chain has TRBV19 and TRBJ1-1, with a tentative D call TRBD1 (5 bases). This sequence originates from a woman aged 60-70 years in a cohort sampled during active or convalescent COVID-19. The CDR3 here is CASSNGQNTEAFF. In DNA, the CDR3 is TGTGCCAGTAGTAATGGACAGAACACTGAAGCTTTCTTT.